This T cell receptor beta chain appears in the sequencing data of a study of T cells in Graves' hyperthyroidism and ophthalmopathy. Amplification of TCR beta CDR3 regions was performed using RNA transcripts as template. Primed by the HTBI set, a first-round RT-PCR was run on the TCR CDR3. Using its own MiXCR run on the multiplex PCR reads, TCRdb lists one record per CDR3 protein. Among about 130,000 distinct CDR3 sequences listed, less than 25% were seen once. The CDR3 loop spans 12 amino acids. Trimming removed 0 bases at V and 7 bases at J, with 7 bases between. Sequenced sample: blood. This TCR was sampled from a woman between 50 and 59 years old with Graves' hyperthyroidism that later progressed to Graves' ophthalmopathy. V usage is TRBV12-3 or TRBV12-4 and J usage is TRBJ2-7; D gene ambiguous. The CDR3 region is CASSLAGWEQYF. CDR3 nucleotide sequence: TGTGCCAGCAGTTTAGCAGGGTGGGAGCAGTACTTC.